What follows are 27 T cell receptor beta chains derived from one specimen sequenced in a study of blood T cell repertoires in COVID-19. Some clones are missing from TCRdb's copy, which holds only in-frame ones; the method was immunoSEQ multiplex PCR. The repertoire holds approximately 270,000 clones, with about nine tenths as singletons. Sequencing was carried out using PBMCs or T cells enriched from blood (not recorded which). Receptors were obtained from a woman aged 55 to 70 who had recovered from COVID-19.

The rearrangement joins TRBV4-1 to TRBJ1-2, with D uncertain. The CDR3 is made up of 12 amino acids. Germline CDR1 is MGHRA and CDR2 is YSYEKL. Trimming pared 3 bases from V and 2 bases from J, leaving 4 bases between. CDR3 region: CASSHINYGYTF. The CDR3 coding sequence is TGCGCCAGCAGCCATATCAACTATGGCTACACCTTC.

The CDR3 is CAWSPGVTGELFF. In DNA form, the CDR3 reads TGTGCCTGGAGCCCAGGGGTCACCGGGGAGCTGTTTTTT. This sequence joins TRBV30 and TRBJ2-2, with a tentative D call TRBD1 (6 bases). CDR1 and CDR2 from the germline V gene are GTSNPN and SVGIG (reference sequence). The V and J ends lost 3 bases and 4 bases respectively, with 9 bases between them. The CDR3 has 13 residues.

The rearrangement joins TRBV30 to TRBJ2-7; TRBD1 matches 9 bases. The CDR3 runs to 14 residues. From germline, CDR1 is GTSNPN and CDR2 SVGIG (reference sequence). J was trimmed by 5 bases and V by 3 bases; bases with no gene match: 8. The CDR3 sequence: CAWRLTGGIDEQYF. The DNA of the CDR3 is TGTGCCTGGAGGCTGACAGGGGGTATCGACGAGCAGTACTTC.

The CDR3 is CATSDPGQGYTF. The DNA for the CDR3 is TGTGCCACCAGTGACCCTGGACAAGGCTACACCTTC. This chain joins TRBV24-1 and TRBJ1-2, with a tentative D call TRBD1 (5 bases). Germline lookup yields CDR1 KGHDR and CDR2 SFDVKD. This CDR3 has 12 amino acids. V lost 4 bases and J lost 8, with 10 bases in between.

The gene calls are TRBV4-1 and TRBJ2-1, with 11 bases fitting TRBD2. The CDR3 extends over 16 amino acids. Germline V CDR1 and CDR2: MGHRA, YSYEKL. V was clipped by 0 bases and J by 8 bases; unmatched bases: 6. This CDR3 is CASSQDPLAGVDEQFF. Written as DNA, the CDR3 is TGCGCCAGCAGCCAAGATCCACTAGCGGGAGTCGATGAGCAGTTCTTC.

Only one count was recorded for this clone. This chain joins TRBV5-1 and TRBJ2-1, with TRBD2 matching over 14 bases. Germline CDR1 SGHRS, CDR2 YFSETQ. Trimming cost V 4 bases and J 0 bases; bases outside gene matches: 6. CDR3 length equals 18 residues. CDR3 in amino acids: CASSGPGLAGVSYNEQFF. CDR3 coding DNA: TGCGCCAGCAGCGGGCCGGGACTAGCGGGAGTCTCCTACAATGAGCAGTTCTTC.

This rearrangement joins TRBV2 to TRBJ1-3; possibly TRBD1 for D (5 bases). Per the germline V gene, CDR1 is SNHLY and CDR2 is FYNNEI. The CDR3 sequence is 16 residues long. V lost 10 bases and J 0 bases, leaving 19 bases between the germline ends. The CDR3 loop reads CATTFAGGNSGNTIYF. The DNA for the CDR3 is TGTGCCACTACATTTGCCGGGGGTAACTCTGGAAACACCATATATTTT. The full variable domain, its missing parts supplied by reference TRBV2 and TRBJ1-3, is EPEVTQTPSHQVTQMGQEVILRCVPISNHLYFYWYRQILGQKVEFLVSFYNNEISEKSEIFDDQFSVERPDGSNFTLKIRSTKLEDSAMYFCATTFAGGNSGNTIYFGEGSWLTVV.

The rearrangement joins TRBV11-3 to TRBJ2-3; D not certain. The CDR3 spans 12 residues. In germline, CDR1 is SGHNT, CDR2 YENEEA. V lost 1 base and J lost 6, with 5 bases in between. CDR3 in DNA: TGTGCCAGCAGCTTAGGGCTCGATACGCAGTATTTT. It encodes CASSLGLDTQYF.

This sequence joins TRBV5-1 and TRBJ2-3; D is possibly TRBD2 (5 bases). Trimming cost V 4 bases and J 6 bases, with 12 bases left between them. Looked up from germline, CDR1 is SGHRS and CDR2 is YFSETQ. CDR3 size: 13 residues. CDR3 amino acids: CASSPGIGDTQYF. The CDR3 bases are TGCGCCAGCAGCCCCGGGATAGGGGATACGCAGTATTTT.

This chain uses TRBV9 with TRBJ2-5, with TRBD2 matching over 8 bases. Looked up from germline, CDR1 is SGDLS and CDR2 is YYNGEE. The CDR3 consists of 14 residues. V shed 0 bases, J shed 5 bases, and the junction held 3 bases outside the gene matches. CDR3 sequence (DNA): TGTGCCAGCAGCGTAGGATCGGGAGGGGAGACCCAGTACTTC. Protein: CASSVGSGGETQYF.

The CDR3: CASSLNPGANTGELFF. DNA for the CDR3: TGTGCCAGCAGCCTAAACCCGGGGGCGAACACCGGGGAGCTGTTTTTT. The chain recombines TRBV7-3 with TRBJ2-2; D is possibly TRBD2 (6 bases). V shed 5 bases and J shed 0 bases, with 13 bases lying between them. The CDR3 sequence is 16 residues long. CDR1 is SGHTA and CDR2 is FQGTGA in the germline V gene.

The chain joins TRBV25-1 to TRBJ1-5; D is uncertain. This CDR3 comprises 15 residues. From germline, CDR1 is MGHDK and CDR2 SYGVNS. The V and J ends lost 1 base and 0 bases respectively, with 7 bases between them. The CDR3 DNA sequence: TGTGCCAGCAGTGAATTCCGGGGTAGCAATCAGCCCCAGCATTTT. Its protein is CASSEFRGSNQPQHF.

With respect to this clone: The same CDR3 arises from other DNA sequences in this sample as well. J is TRBJ2-7 and V is TRBV7-2; a possible D gene is TRBD2 (6 bases). This CDR3 has 14 amino acids. CDR1 is SGHTA, CDR2 FQGNSA, per germline. V lost 0 bases, J lost 0 bases, and 6 bases lay in between. The CDR3 DNA reads TGTGCCAGCAGCTTAGCCGGGGGCTCCTACGAGCAGTACTTC. It yields the protein CASSLAGGSYEQYF.

The gene calls are TRBV5-1 and TRBJ2-1; 13 nucleotides align to TRBD2. CDR1 and CDR2 from the germline V gene are SGHRS and YFSETQ. V shed 0 bases and J 8 bases; nucleotides not matched to a gene: 5. CDR3 size: 16 residues. The CDR3 loop reads CASSLETSGGPDEQFF. The DNA of the CDR3 is TGCGCCAGCAGCTTGGAGACTAGCGGGGGGCCGGATGAGCAGTTCTTC.

The chain links TRBV7-2 to TRBJ2-4; 7 positions match TRBD2. The CDR3 length is 17 residues. V was clipped by 5 bases and J by 1 base; unmatched bases: 11. Germline CDR1 SGHTA, CDR2 FQGNSA. CDR3 sequence reads: CASSPLPGLRAKNIQYF. CDR3 nucleotides: TGTGCCAGCAGCCCTTTACCGGGACTAAGGGCCAAAAACATTCAGTACTTC.

The gene calls are TRBV4-1 and TRBJ1-2, with D maybe TRBD1 (5 bases). The V gene's germline CDR1 is MGHRA and CDR2 YSYEKL. This CDR3 contains 11 residues. Trimming removed 5 bases at V and 5 bases at J, with 6 bases between. Here the CDR3 DNA reads TGCGCCAGCAGCAAGGGGTATGGCTACACCTTC. Amino acids: CASSKGYGYTF.

The gene calls are TRBV29-1 and TRBJ1-2, with D unresolved. This CDR3 region has 10 residues. Deletions cut 4 bases from V and 6 bases from J, with 6 bases between. Germline values: CDR1 SQVTM, CDR2 ANQGSEA. The CDR3 reads CSVVENGYTF. The CDR3 DNA reads TGCAGCGTTGTTGAGAATGGCTACACCTTC.

The J gene is TRBJ1-1, the V gene TRBV30; TRBD1 aligns across 8 bases. This CDR3 has 13 amino acids. After removal of 0 bases from V and 10 bases from J, the junction contained 7 bases not matched to a gene. CDR1 and CDR2 from the germline V gene are GTSNPN and SVGIG (reference sequence). The CDR3 reads CAWSVQGARRAFF. The CDR3 region has the DNA TGTGCCTGGAGTGTTCAGGGGGCGCGTCGAGCTTTCTTT.

V is TRBV19 and J is TRBJ2-3; maybe TRBD1 (6 bases). The CDR3 extends over 15 amino acids. CDR1 is LNHDA and CDR2 is SQIVND in the germline V gene (reference sequence). V lost 1 base, J lost 0 bases, and 8 bases lay in between. The CDR3 is CASSIGGGSTDTQYF. For the CDR3, the DNA is TGTGCCAGTAGTATAGGAGGGGGAAGCACAGATACGCAGTATTTT.

V and J are TRBV5-1 and TRBJ2-3; 8 bases map to TRBD2. The germline V gene has CDR1 SGHRS and CDR2 YFSETQ. The J segment lost 4 bases and the V segment lost 2 bases, leaving 6 bases of the junction unmatched. The CDR3 contains 15 residues. For the CDR3, the DNA is TGCGCCAGCAGCTTTTTCGGGGGGGCGTCAGATACGCAGTATTTT. Its translation: CASSFFGGASDTQYF.

This rearrangement joins TRBV25-1 to TRBJ2-1; tentatively, D is TRBD2 (6 bases). Germline CDR1 is MGHDK and CDR2 is SYGVNS. The ends were cut back, 4 bases at V and 6 bases at J, with 13 bases in the middle. CDR3 length: 14 amino acids. The CDR3 DNA is TGTGCCAGCAGTGCCCAAGGGACTCGCAATGAGCAGTTCTTC. The encoded protein is CASSAQGTRNEQFF.

This chain links TRBV5-1 with TRBJ2-1; 7 bases are a match to TRBD1. Germline-derived CDR1 and CDR2 are SGHRS and YFSETQ. The CDR3 totals 13 residues. Unmatched junction bases numbered 6, after V lost 0 bases and J lost 12 bases. The CDR3 DNA sequence: TGCGCCAGCAGCTTGGCTAGAAGGGACAGGCAGTTCTTC. Encoded protein: CASSLARRDRQFF.

V is TRBV19 and J is TRBJ2-7; 7 positions agree with TRBD1. This CDR3 has 15 residues. The V segment lost 5 bases and the J segment 3 bases; nucleotides outside the gene matches: 10. CDR1 and CDR2 from the germline V gene are LNHDA and SQIVND (reference sequence). In DNA form, the CDR3 reads TGTGCCAGTAGTCCCACAGGGGCGTCCTTCTACGAGCAGTACTTC. Amino acid sequence: CASSPTGASFYEQYF. Full variable domain (remainder filled in from reference TRBV19 and TRBJ2-7): DGGITQSPKYLFRKEGQNVTLSCEQNLNHDAMYWYRQDPGQGLRLIYYSQIVNDFQKGDIAEGYSVSREKKESFPLTVTSAQKNPTAFYLCASSPTGASFYEQYFGPGTRLTVT.

This clone showed up just once. The rearrangement uses TRBV10-3 and TRBJ2-7; 9 bases agree with TRBD1. CDR1 and CDR2 (germline): ENHRY, SYGVKD. This CDR3 is built from 15 residues. Trimming took 6 bases from V and 4 from J; bases not matched to a gene: 10. CDR3 region: CAISQGTGRAYEQYF. Here the CDR3 DNA reads TGTGCCATCAGCCAGGGGACAGGGAGGGCTTACGAGCAGTACTTC.

V is TRBV18 and J is TRBJ1-3, with D perhaps matching TRBD1 (5 bases). The CDR3 runs 13 residues. Germline values: CDR1 KGHSH, CDR2 LQKENI. The V and J ends lost 3 bases and 6 bases respectively, with 9 bases between them. The CDR3 spells CASSPTVTNTIYF. The CDR3 bases are TGTGCCAGCTCACCGACAGTGACAAACACCATATATTTT.

The chain couples TRBV7-9 to TRBJ1-5; possibly TRBD1 for D (6 bases). The CDR3 has 15 amino acids. Trimming took 6 bases from V and 4 from J, leaving 16 bases between them. From germline, CDR1 is SEHNR and CDR2 FQNEAQ (reference sequence). The CDR3: CASSLIPGENQPQHF. The CDR3, as DNA: TGTGCCAGCAGTTTGATCCCAGGGGAGAATCAGCCCCAGCATTTT.

The CDR3 sequence is CATRDRFYGYTF. The CDR3 region has the DNA TGTGCCACTAGGGACAGGTTTTATGGCTACACCTTC. This rearrangement joins TRBV5-8 to TRBJ1-2; 8 bases fit TRBD1. The germline CDR1 and CDR2 sequences are SGHTS and YDEGEE. The CDR3 is made up of 12 amino acids. The J segment lost 5 bases and the V segment lost 9 bases, leaving 6 bases of the junction unmatched.